A single sample gave rise to the 17 T cell receptor beta chains below, sequenced in a study of T cell responses to AZD1222 COVID-19 vaccine. Clones were read by immunoSEQ multiplex PCR, and TCRdb kept only the in-frame ones, dropping some. The top ten hold about 1.9% of the sample, which has some 140,000 clones, about 90% seen once. The source material was peripheral blood, sampled on day 0 of AZD1222 vaccination. The receptors originated from an adult in good health.

The CDR3 DNA sequence: TGTGCCAGCAGCTCAGCCCTGGGACGAGGGAACACTGAAGCTTTCTTT. As protein: CASSSALGRGNTEAFF. The V gene is TRBV7-2, the J gene TRBJ1-1; possibly TRBD1 for D (5 bases). The CDR3 is made up of 16 amino acids. V was clipped by 4 bases and J by 1 base, with 16 bases between them. From germline, CDR1 is SGHTA and CDR2 FQGNSA.

V is TRBV18 and J is TRBJ1-4; possibly TRBD1 for D (5 bases). The CDR3 sequence is 14 residues long. Trimming pared 8 bases from V and 2 bases from J, leaving 12 bases between. Germline CDR1 and CDR2: KGHSH and LQKENI. Written as DNA, the CDR3 is TGTGCCAGCACTAAGGGGTCCACTAATGAAAAACTGTTTTTT. This translates into CASTKGSTNEKLFF.

The chain is built from TRBV6-6 and TRBJ1-1; D call uncertain. CDR3 length: 13 amino acids. Trimming cost V 8 bases and J 2 bases, with 12 bases left between them. Germline loops: CDR1 MNHNY, CDR2 SVGAGI (reference sequence). Written as DNA, the CDR3 is TGTGCCAGCGTTAGGGTGGGAAACACTGAAGCTTTCTTT. It encodes CASVRVGNTEAFF.

The J gene is TRBJ1-3, the V gene TRBV6-5, with 8 positions matching TRBD1. Germline CDR1 MNHEY, CDR2 SVGAGI. CDR3 length equals 13 residues. The junction had 1 base not matched to a gene; V was cut back by 6 bases and J by 3 bases. The CDR3 DNA is TGTGCCAGCAGCGGACAGGGTGGAAACACCATATATTTT. This translates into CASSGQGGNTIYF.

V is TRBV9 and J is TRBJ2-1; 10 bases fit TRBD2. With 5 bases clipped from V and 0 bases from J, the junction kept 2 bases outside the gene matches. This CDR3 contains 15 residues. Germline V CDR1 and CDR2: SGDLS, YYNGEE. CDR3 amino acids: CASRASGGSYNEQFF. CDR3 nucleotides: TGTGCCAGCAGGGCTAGCGGGGGCTCCTACAATGAGCAGTTCTTC.

This clone was picked up one time. The chain links TRBV3-1 (or the pseudogene TRBV3-2) to TRBJ1-2; D may be TRBD1 (5 bases). The CDR3 covers 16 residues. Germline CDR1 and CDR2: LGHDT and YNNKEL (reference sequence). V shed 4 bases and J shed 0 bases, with 15 bases lying between them. CDR3 DNA sequence: TGTGCCAGCAGCCCCGGGACGGGGAGGCCTAACTATGGCTACACCTTC. It is translated as CASSPGTGRPNYGYTF.

The chain carries TRBV5-1 and TRBJ2-2, with D tentatively TRBD1 (5 bases). The CDR3 consists of 15 residues. Trimming took off 0 bases at V and 6 bases at J, with 12 bases between the two ends. Germline V gene data show CDR1 as SGHRS and CDR2 as YFSETQ. In DNA, the CDR3 is TGCGCCAGCAGCTTGGAAGCCACAGGTCCCGGGGAGCTGTTTTTT. Amino acids: CASSLEATGPGELFF. The entire variable domain, with the rest obtained from reference TRBV5-1 and TRBJ2-2, is as follows: KAGVTQTPRYLIKTRGQQVTLSCSPISGHRSVSWYQQTPGQGLQFLFEYFSETQRNKGNFPGRFSGRQFSNSRSEMNVSTLELGDSALYLCASSLEATGPGELFFGEGSRLTVL.

V and J are TRBV9 and TRBJ2-5; D gene ambiguous. CDR3 length: 16 amino acids. Germline loops: CDR1 SGDLS, CDR2 YYNGEE. Trimming removed 0 bases at V and 1 base at J, with 13 bases between. CDR3 loop: CASSVADGVGQETQYF. The CDR3, as DNA: TGTGCCAGCAGCGTAGCCGACGGAGTGGGCCAAGAGACCCAGTACTTC.

With regard to this clone: Here the CDR3 omits its conserved ending phenylalanine or tryptophan, so a read error is the likely source. The V and J genes are TRBV6-5 and TRBJ1-1; possibly TRBD1 for D (6 bases). CDR1 and CDR2 (germline): MNHEY, SVGAGI. The CDR3 runs to 15 residues. Between the trimmed V and J ends, which lost 6 bases and 1 base, there was a span of 15 bases. This CDR3 is CASRDRTGGNTEAFL. Written as DNA, the CDR3 is TGTGCCAGCAGAGACAGGACCGGCGGGAACACTGAAGCTTTCCTT.

The chain recombines TRBV15 with TRBJ1-2; a weak D match, TRBD1 (6 bases). V shed 9 bases and J shed 4 bases, with 21 bases lying between them. Per the germline V gene, CDR1 is LNHNV and CDR2 is YYDKDF (reference sequence). This CDR3 spans 15 amino acids. The CDR3 DNA reads as TGTGCCACAGGGGGGCCGGACCCAATCACCTATGGCTACACCTTC. It encodes CATGGPDPITYGYTF.

The chain links TRBV7-9 to TRBJ1-5; TRBD1 might be the D (6 bases). This CDR3 has 13 residues. Trimming left V 3 bases short and J 5 bases short, with 8 bases between. Germline V gene sequence: CDR1 SEHNR, CDR2 FQNEAQ (reference sequence). CDR3 sequence reads: CASSLRGDQPQHF. DNA for the CDR3: TGTGCCAGCAGCTTGAGGGGGGATCAGCCCCAGCATTTT. The whole variable domain, remainder taken from reference TRBV7-9 and TRBJ1-5, is DTGVSQNPRHKITKRGQNVTFRCDPISEHNRLYWYRQTLGQGPEFLTYFQNEAQLEKSRLLSDRFSAERPKGSFSTLEIQRTEQGDSAMYLCASSLRGDQPQHFGDGTRLSIL.

The chain is built from TRBV11-2 and TRBJ1-1, with D unresolved. The CDR3 consists of 13 residues. Trimming pared 1 base from V and 1 base from J, leaving 4 bases between. CDR1 and CDR2 (germline): SGHAT, FQNNGV. The CDR3 nucleotides read TGTGCCAGCAGCTTAGGAGCGAACACTGAAGCTTTCTTT. Residues: CASSLGANTEAFF. The full variable domain, completed using reference TRBV11-2 and TRBJ1-1, is EAGVAQSPRYKIIEKRQSVAFWCNPISGHATLYWYQQILGQGPKLLIQFQNNGVVDDSQLPKDRFSAERLKGVDSTLKIQPAKLEDSAVYLCASSLGANTEAFFGQGTRLTVV.

The genes are TRBV5-1 and TRBJ1-1; 8 bases match TRBD1. Germline V gene sequence: CDR1 SGHRS, CDR2 YFSETQ. The J segment lost 1 base and the V segment lost 0 bases, leaving 2 bases of the junction unmatched. This CDR3 has 15 amino acids. The CDR3 DNA is TGCGCCAGCAGCTTGGGTGACAGGGGGAACACTGAAGCTTTCTTT. Its translation is CASSLGDRGNTEAFF.

The table lists this clone with a count of one. The rearrangement links TRBV27 to TRBJ2-7; D gene uncertain. The CDR3 contains 12 residues. Germline CDR1 MNHEY, CDR2 SMNVEV (reference sequence). The ends were cut back, 5 bases at V and 5 bases at J, with 10 bases in the middle. CDR3 DNA: TGTGCCAGCAGTGCCGGAATCCACGAGCAGTACTTC. It translates to CASSAGIHEQYF.

The rearrangement links TRBV28 to TRBJ2-7; 10 bases line up with TRBD1. The CDR3 contains 15 residues. V was clipped by 1 base and J by 3 bases; unmatched bases: 3. Germline V CDR1 and CDR2: MDHEN, SYDVKM. The DNA for the CDR3 is TGTGCCAGCAGTTTATTCTGGGACAGGGGCTACGAGCAGTACTTC. Protein sequence: CASSLFWDRGYEQYF.

This sequence joins TRBV29-1 and TRBJ1-6, with a tentative D call TRBD1 (5 bases). The CDR3 extends over 16 amino acids. Trimming left V 0 bases short and J 3 bases short, with 12 bases between. In germline, CDR1 is SQVTM, CDR2 ANQGSEA. This CDR3 is CSVEDGGESYNSPLHF. DNA of the CDR3: TGCAGCGTTGAAGATGGGGGGGAAAGCTATAATTCACCCCTCCACTTT.

The chain links TRBV6-4 to TRBJ1-3; weak D call: TRBD1 (5 bases). In germline, CDR1 is MRHNA, CDR2 SNTAGT. This CDR3 contains 18 residues. V shed 6 bases and J shed 0 bases, with 21 bases lying between them. CDR3 sequence: CASSLRCRGPNSGNTIYF. In DNA, the CDR3 is TGTGCCAGCAGCCTGCGGTGTCGGGGACCCAACTCTGGAAACACCATATATTTT.